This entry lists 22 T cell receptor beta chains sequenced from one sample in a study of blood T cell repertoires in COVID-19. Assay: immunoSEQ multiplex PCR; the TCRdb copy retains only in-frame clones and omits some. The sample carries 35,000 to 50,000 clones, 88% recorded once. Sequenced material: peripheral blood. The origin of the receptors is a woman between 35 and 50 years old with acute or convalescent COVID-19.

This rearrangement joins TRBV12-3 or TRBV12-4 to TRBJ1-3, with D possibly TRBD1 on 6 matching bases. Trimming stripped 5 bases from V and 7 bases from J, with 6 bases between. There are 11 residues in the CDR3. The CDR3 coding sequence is TGTGCCAGCAGTACAGGGAACACCATATATTTT. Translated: CASSTGNTIYF.

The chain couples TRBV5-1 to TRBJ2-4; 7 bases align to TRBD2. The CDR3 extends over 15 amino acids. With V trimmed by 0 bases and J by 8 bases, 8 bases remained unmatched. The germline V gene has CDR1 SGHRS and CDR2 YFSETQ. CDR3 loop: CASSLGGGGGDIQYF. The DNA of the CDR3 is TGCGCCAGCAGCTTGGGCGGGGGTGGCGGCGACATTCAGTACTTC.

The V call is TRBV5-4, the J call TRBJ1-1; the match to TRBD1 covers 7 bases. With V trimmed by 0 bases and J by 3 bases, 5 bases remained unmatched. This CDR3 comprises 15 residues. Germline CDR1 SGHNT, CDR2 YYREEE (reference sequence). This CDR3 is CASSLGKGADTEAFF. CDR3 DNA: TGTGCCAGCAGCTTGGGGAAGGGGGCGGACACTGAAGCTTTCTTT.

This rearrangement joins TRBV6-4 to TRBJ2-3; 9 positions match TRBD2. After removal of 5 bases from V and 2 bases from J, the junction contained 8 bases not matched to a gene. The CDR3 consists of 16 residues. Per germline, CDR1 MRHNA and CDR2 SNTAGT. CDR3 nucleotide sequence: TGTGCCAGCAGTTCCCGAGCGGGGGGCTCCACAGATACGCAGTATTTT. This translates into CASSSRAGGSTDTQYF.

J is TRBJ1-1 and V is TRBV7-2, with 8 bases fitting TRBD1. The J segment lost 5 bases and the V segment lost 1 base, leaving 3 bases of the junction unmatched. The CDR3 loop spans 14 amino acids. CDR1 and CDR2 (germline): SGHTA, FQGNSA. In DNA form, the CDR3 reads TGTGCCAGCAGCTTAGGGACAGGGTGGACTGAAGCTTTCTTT. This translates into CASSLGTGWTEAFF.

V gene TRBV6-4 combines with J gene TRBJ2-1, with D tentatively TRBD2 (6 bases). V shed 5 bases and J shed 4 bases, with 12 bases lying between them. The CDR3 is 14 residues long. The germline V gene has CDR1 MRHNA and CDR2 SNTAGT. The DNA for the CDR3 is TGTGCCAGCAGTCCCGGGAGCTGGTACAATGAGCAGTTCTTC. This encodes CASSPGSWYNEQFF.

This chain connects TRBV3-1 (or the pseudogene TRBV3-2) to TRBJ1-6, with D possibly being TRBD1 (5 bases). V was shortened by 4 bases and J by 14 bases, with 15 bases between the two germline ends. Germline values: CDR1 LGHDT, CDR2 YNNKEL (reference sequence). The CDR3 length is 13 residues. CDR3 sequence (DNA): TGTGCCAGCAGCCCCACAGGTCTAGTCACCCTCCACTTT. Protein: CASSPTGLVTLHF.

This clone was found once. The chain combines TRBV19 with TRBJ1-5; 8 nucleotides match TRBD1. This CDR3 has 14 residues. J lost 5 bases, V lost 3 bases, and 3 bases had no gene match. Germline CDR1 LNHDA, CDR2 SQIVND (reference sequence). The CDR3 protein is CASSMKQGDQPQHF. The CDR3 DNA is TGTGCCAGTAGTATGAAACAGGGGGATCAGCCCCAGCATTTT.

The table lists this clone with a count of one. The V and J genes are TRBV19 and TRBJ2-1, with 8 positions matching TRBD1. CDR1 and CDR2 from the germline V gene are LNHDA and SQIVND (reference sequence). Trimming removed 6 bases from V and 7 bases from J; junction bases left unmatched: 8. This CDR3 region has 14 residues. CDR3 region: CASRYGTGQNEQFF. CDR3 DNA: TGTGCCAGTAGATACGGGACAGGCCAAAATGAGCAGTTCTTC.

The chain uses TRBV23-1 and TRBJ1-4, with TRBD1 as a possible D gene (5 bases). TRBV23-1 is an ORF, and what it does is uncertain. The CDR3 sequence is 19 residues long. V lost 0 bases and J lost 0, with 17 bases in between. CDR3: CASSQSTGVEEATNEKLFF. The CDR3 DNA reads TGCGCCAGCAGTCAATCGACGGGGGTGGAGGAGGCAACTAATGAAAAACTGTTTTTT.

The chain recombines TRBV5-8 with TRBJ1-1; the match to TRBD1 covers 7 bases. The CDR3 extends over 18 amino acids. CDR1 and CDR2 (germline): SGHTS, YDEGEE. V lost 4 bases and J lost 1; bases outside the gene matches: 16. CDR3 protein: CASSRIMTGNKGNTEAFF. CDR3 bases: TGTGCCAGCAGCCGGATAATGACAGGGAACAAGGGGAACACTGAAGCTTTCTTT.

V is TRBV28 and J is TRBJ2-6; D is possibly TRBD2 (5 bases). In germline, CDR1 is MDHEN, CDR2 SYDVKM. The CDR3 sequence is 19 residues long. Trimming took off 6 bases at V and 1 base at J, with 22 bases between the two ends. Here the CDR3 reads CASRGVGGPKRSGANVLTF. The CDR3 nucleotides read TGTGCCAGCAGAGGAGTTGGAGGACCCAAGCGTTCTGGGGCCAACGTCCTGACTTTC.

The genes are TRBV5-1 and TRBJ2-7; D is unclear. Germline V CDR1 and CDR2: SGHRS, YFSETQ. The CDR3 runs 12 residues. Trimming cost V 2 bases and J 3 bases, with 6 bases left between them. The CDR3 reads CASSFDNYEQYF. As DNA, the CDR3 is TGCGCCAGCAGCTTTGACAACTACGAGCAGTACTTC.

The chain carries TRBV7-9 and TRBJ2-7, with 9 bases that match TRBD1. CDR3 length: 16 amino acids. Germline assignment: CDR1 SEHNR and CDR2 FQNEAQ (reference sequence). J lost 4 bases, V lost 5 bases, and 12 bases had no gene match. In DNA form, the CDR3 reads TGTGCCAGCAGCCTCCCCGGGACAGGGAAAATGTACGAGCAGTACTTC. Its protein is CASSLPGTGKMYEQYF.

The CDR3 bases are TGTGCCAGCAGCGAAGGGGGGGCGGTTACCGGGGAGCTGTTTTTT. Protein product: CASSEGGAVTGELFF. The J gene is TRBJ2-2, the V gene TRBV9; TRBD2 might be the D (7 bases). CDR3 length: 15 residues. The V gene's germline CDR1 is SGDLS and CDR2 YYNGEE. The V end was cut by 3 bases, the J end by 5 bases, with 14 bases between.

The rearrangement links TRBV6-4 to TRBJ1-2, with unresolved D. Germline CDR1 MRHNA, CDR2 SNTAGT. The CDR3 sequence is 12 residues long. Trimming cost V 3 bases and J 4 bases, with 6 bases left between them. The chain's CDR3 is CASSDGSYGYTF. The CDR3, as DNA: TGTGCCAGCAGTGATGGCAGCTATGGCTACACCTTC.

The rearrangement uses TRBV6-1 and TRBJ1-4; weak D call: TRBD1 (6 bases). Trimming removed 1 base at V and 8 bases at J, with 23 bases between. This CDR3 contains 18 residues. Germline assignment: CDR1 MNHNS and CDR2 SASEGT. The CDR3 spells CASSEGYLSGGQGEKLFF. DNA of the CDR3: TGTGCCAGCAGTGAAGGGTATTTAAGCGGGGGGCAAGGCGAAAAACTGTTTTTT.

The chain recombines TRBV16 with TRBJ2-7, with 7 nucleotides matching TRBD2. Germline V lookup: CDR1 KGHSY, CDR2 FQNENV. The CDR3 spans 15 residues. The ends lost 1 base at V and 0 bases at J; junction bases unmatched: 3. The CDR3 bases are TGTGCCAGCAGCCAATTCGGGGGGAACTCCTACGAGCAGTACTTC. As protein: CASSQFGGNSYEQYF.

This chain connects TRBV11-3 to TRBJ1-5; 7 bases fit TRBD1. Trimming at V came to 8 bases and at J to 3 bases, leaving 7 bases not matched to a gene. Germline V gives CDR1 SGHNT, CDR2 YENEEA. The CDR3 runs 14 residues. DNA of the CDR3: TGTGCCAGCGGACAGGAGGTAGACAATCAGCCCCAGCATTTT. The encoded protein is CASGQEVDNQPQHF.

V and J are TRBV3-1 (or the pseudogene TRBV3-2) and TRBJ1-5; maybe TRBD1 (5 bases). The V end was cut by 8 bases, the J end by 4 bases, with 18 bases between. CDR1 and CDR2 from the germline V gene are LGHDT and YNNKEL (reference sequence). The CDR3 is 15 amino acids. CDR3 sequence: CASGWGVLGNQPQHF. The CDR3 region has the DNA TGTGCCAGCGGGTGGGGGGTACTTGGGAATCAGCCCCAGCATTTT.

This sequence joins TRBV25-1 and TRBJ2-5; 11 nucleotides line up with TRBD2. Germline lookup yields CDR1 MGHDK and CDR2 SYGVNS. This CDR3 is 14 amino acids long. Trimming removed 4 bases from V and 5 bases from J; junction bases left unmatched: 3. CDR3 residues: CASSVSGRGETQYF. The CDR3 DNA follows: TGTGCCAGCAGTGTTAGCGGGAGGGGGGAGACCCAGTACTTC.

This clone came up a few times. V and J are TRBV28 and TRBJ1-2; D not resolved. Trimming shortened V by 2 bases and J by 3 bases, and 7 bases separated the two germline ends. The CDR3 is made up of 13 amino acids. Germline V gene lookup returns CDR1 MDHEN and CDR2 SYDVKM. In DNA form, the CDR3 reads TGTGCCAGCAGTTTACAGGACTACTATGGCTACACCTTC. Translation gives CASSLQDYYGYTF.